Presented here are 28 T cell receptor beta chains from one specimen sequenced in a study of blood T cell repertoires in COVID-19. TCRdb keeps only in-frame clones here, not all; method: immunoSEQ multiplex PCR. The data contain 29,000 or so clones, under 85% of them singletons. The specimen sequenced was peripheral blood. These TCRs come from a woman aged 65 to 85 with active or convalescent COVID-19.

The rearrangement joins TRBV7-2 to TRBJ2-5; 8 nucleotides align to TRBD2. J was trimmed by 1 base and V by 4 bases; bases with no gene match: 2. Per the germline V gene, CDR1 is SGHTA and CDR2 is FQGNSA. The CDR3 totals 14 residues. The CDR3 nucleotides are TGTGCCAGCAGCTACCTAGCGGGCCAAGAGACCCAGTACTTC. Protein sequence: CASSYLAGQETQYF.

This chain uses TRBV7-2 with TRBJ1-2; 8 nucleotides align to TRBD1. CDR3 length: 15 residues. Trimming at V came to 1 base and at J to 4 bases, leaving 5 bases not matched to a gene. The germline V gene encodes CDR1 SGHTA and CDR2 FQGNSA. CDR3 DNA sequence: TGTGCCAGCAGCTTAGTGGCAGGGGGCGCCTATGGCTACACCTTC. Its protein is CASSLVAGGAYGYTF.

The chain recombines TRBV28 with TRBJ2-6; 9 bases are a match to TRBD1. V dropped 4 bases and J dropped 0; count of bases not matched to a gene: 4. This CDR3 has 17 residues. CDR1 is MDHEN and CDR2 is SYDVKM in the germline V gene. The CDR3 sequence: CASSSWDRASGANVLTF. The CDR3, as DNA: TGTGCCAGCAGTTCATGGGACAGGGCCTCTGGGGCCAACGTCCTGACTTTC.

The V call is TRBV7-9, the J call TRBJ1-2, with TRBD1 identical over 10 bases. The CDR3 contains 15 residues. CDR1 is SEHNR, CDR2 FQNEAQ, per germline (reference sequence). V lost 6 bases, J lost 6 bases, and 10 bases stayed unmatched. This chain's CDR3 is CASRPRTGGFNGYTF. The CDR3 DNA is TGTGCCAGCAGACCCCGGACAGGGGGGTTTAATGGCTACACCTTC.

The chain combines TRBV29-1 with TRBJ2-1; 9 bases map to TRBD2. Germline V gene data show CDR1 as SQVTM and CDR2 as ANQGSEA. J gave up 9 bases and V 1 base, and 7 bases lay outside the gene matches. The CDR3 covers 14 residues. The CDR3 DNA follows: TGCAGCGTTGAAGGTAGCGGGAGTGAATCTGAGCAGTTCTTC. Amino acid sequence: CSVEGSGSESEQFF.

The chain carries TRBV25-1 and TRBJ2-7; 9 bases fit TRBD1. V lost 1 base to trimming and J lost 0 bases; unmatched junction nucleotides: 1. Germline CDR1 and CDR2: MGHDK and SYGVNS. The CDR3 totals 15 residues. CDR3 protein: CASSESTGGSYEQYF. CDR3 nucleotides: TGTGCCAGCAGTGAATCGACAGGGGGCTCCTACGAGCAGTACTTC.

The rearrangement uses TRBV19 and TRBJ2-1, with TRBD2 matching over 8 bases. V was pared by 7 bases and J by 2 bases, with 10 bases of the junction left unmatched. CDR3 size: 16 residues. The germline CDR1 and CDR2 sequences are LNHDA and SQIVND (reference sequence). In DNA form, the CDR3 reads TGTGCCAGTACCGACGCTACGGGGGGGCCCTACAATGAGCAGTTCTTC. The encoded protein is CASTDATGGPYNEQFF. Based on the CDR3 plus reference TRBV19 and TRBJ2-1, the full variable domain is DGGITQSPKYLFRKEGQNVTLSCEQNLNHDAMYWYRQDPGQGLRLIYYSQIVNDFQKGDIAEGYSVSREKKESFPLTVTSAQKNPTAFYLCASTDATGGPYNEQFFGPGTRLTVL.

V and J are TRBV5-1 and TRBJ2-5, with TRBD2 matching over 13 bases. Germline CDR1 SGHRS, CDR2 YFSETQ. Trimming cost V 4 bases and J 2 bases; bases outside gene matches: 2. This CDR3 region has 15 residues. CDR3 coding DNA: TGCGCCAGCAGCCCGGGACTAGCGGGGCAAGAGACCCAGTACTTC. Translated: CASSPGLAGQETQYF.

The CDR3 region is CASSPSRDRFNTEAFF. The CDR3 nucleotides read TGTGCCAGCAGCCCCTCCCGGGACAGGTTTAACACTGAAGCTTTCTTT. The chain links TRBV5-6 to TRBJ1-1; 8 bases fit TRBD1. The ends lost 4 bases at V and 2 bases at J; junction bases unmatched: 10. The germline CDR1 and CDR2 sequences are SGHDT and YYEEEE. The CDR3 is 16 amino acids. The full variable domain, completed using reference TRBV5-6 and TRBJ1-1, is DAGVTQSPTHLIKTRGQQVTLRCSPKSGHDTVSWYQQALGQGPQFIFQYYEEEERQRGNFPDRFSGHQFPNYSSELNVNALLLGDSALYLCASSPSRDRFNTEAFFGQGTRLTVV.

This clone has only one observation. The CDR3 region is CASGLPRTFGGDNEQFF. The CDR3 bases are TGTGCTAGTGGTTTGCCTCGGACCTTCGGGGGAGACAATGAGCAGTTCTTC. V and J are TRBV12-5 and TRBJ2-1; a possible D gene is TRBD2 (6 bases). The germline V gene has CDR1 LGHNT and CDR2 FRNRAP. The V end lost 2 bases, the J end lost 5 bases, and 19 bases lay between the germline ends. The CDR3 is made up of 17 amino acids.

The rearrangement links TRBV19 to TRBJ1-1, with 7 bases identical to TRBD1. CDR1 is LNHDA, CDR2 SQIVND, per germline (reference sequence). Losses at the gene ends were 1 base for V and 0 bases for J; bases not matched to a gene: 5. The CDR3 runs 16 residues. CDR3 bases: TGTGCCAGTAGTATAGTGGGGACAGTATTGAACACTGAAGCTTTCTTT. Translated, it gives CASSIVGTVLNTEAFF.

The chain has TRBV28 and TRBJ2-4, with D unclear. CDR1 MDHEN and CDR2 SYDVKM come from the germline V gene. CDR3 length: 12 residues. V lost 11 bases and J 7 bases, leaving 15 bases between the germline ends. The chain's CDR3 is CASSTGVNIQYF. The DNA of the CDR3 is TGTGCCTCGTCTACGGGTGTGAACATTCAGTACTTC.

The chain combines TRBV7-2 with TRBJ1-1; 7 positions agree with TRBD1. The junction had 2 bases not matched to a gene; V was cut back by 0 bases and J by 10 bases. Germline lookup yields CDR1 SGHTA and CDR2 FQGNSA. The CDR3 totals 12 residues. CDR3: CASSLAQGRAFF. CDR3 sequence (DNA): TGTGCCAGCAGCTTAGCACAGGGGAGAGCTTTCTTT.

Of note for this clone: Within the sample, other DNA sequences also encode this same CDR3. The V gene is TRBV30, the J gene TRBJ1-5; a possible D gene is TRBD1 (5 bases). CDR1 is GTSNPN, CDR2 SVGIG, per germline (reference sequence). V lost 0 bases and J 7 bases, leaving 10 bases between the germline ends. The CDR3 covers 13 residues. The CDR3 DNA follows: TGTGCCTGGAGTGTAGGGAGGGACCAGCCCCAGCATTTT. The encoded protein is CAWSVGRDQPQHF.

This chain joins TRBV6-5 and TRBJ1-2; TRBD1 agrees at 9 bases. This CDR3 is built from 16 residues. The V and J ends lost 2 bases and 4 bases, in that order; junction bases with no gene match: 8. Germline CDR1 MNHEY, CDR2 SVGAGI. Here the CDR3 reads CASSYARQGVSYGYTF. For the CDR3, the DNA is TGTGCCAGCAGTTACGCAAGACAGGGGGTGAGCTATGGCTACACCTTC.

V is TRBV9 and J is TRBJ2-2; TRBD1 is a possible D gene (6 bases). The CDR3 length is 20 residues. The V end lost 0 bases, the J end lost 5 bases, and 26 bases lay between the germline ends. CDR1 is SGDLS, CDR2 YYNGEE, per germline. The CDR3 region is CASSVDVEQGKILGTGELFF. The CDR3 bases are TGTGCCAGCAGCGTAGATGTAGAACAGGGAAAAATATTAGGAACCGGGGAGCTGTTTTTT.

The genes are TRBV19 and TRBJ2-3; D not resolved. Trimming removed 3 bases from V and 4 bases from J, with 11 bases in between. The CDR3 contains 14 residues. Germline values: CDR1 LNHDA, CDR2 SQIVND (reference sequence). The CDR3 reads CASSIRPRADTQYF. In nucleotides, the CDR3 is TGTGCCAGTAGTATCCGGCCCCGGGCAGATACGCAGTATTTT.

The sample holds one count of this clone. V gene TRBV5-4 combines with J gene TRBJ2-1; tentative D call: TRBD1 (6 bases). The V end was cut by 4 bases, the J end by 0 bases, with 14 bases between. CDR1 is SGHNT and CDR2 is YYREEE in the germline V gene (reference sequence). The CDR3 loop spans 16 amino acids. CDR3 sequence (DNA): TGTGCCAGCAGCATAAACAGGGCTGCCTCCTACAATGAGCAGTTCTTC. Its translation: CASSINRAASYNEQFF.

This rearrangement joins TRBV3-1 (or the pseudogene TRBV3-2) to TRBJ1-1; the D is unclear. The CDR3 spans 10 residues. Germline V gene lookup returns CDR1 LGHDT and CDR2 YNNKEL (reference sequence). Trimming took off 4 bases at V and 9 bases at J, with 6 bases between the two ends. CDR3 amino acids: CASSRSKAFF. CDR3 coding DNA: TGTGCCAGCAGCCGTTCAAAAGCTTTCTTT.

The genes are TRBV6-4 and TRBJ2-3; 7 bases match TRBD1. The CDR3 contains 15 residues. Unmatched junction bases numbered 9, after V lost 5 bases and J lost 4 bases. Germline-derived CDR1 and CDR2 are MRHNA and SNTAGT. CDR3 sequence: CASSPERGRADTQYF. The CDR3 DNA sequence: TGTGCCAGCAGTCCGGAAAGGGGGCGGGCAGATACGCAGTATTTT.

The chain carries TRBV24-1 and TRBJ1-2; D uncertain. The CDR3 consists of 14 residues. V lost 4 bases to trimming and J lost 0 bases, with 8 bases between them. Germline V gene sequence: CDR1 KGHDR, CDR2 SFDVKD. CDR3: CATSEMGANYGYTF. CDR3 sequence (DNA): TGTGCCACCAGTGAAATGGGAGCTAACTATGGCTACACCTTC.

J is TRBJ2-1 and V is TRBV6-2 or TRBV6-3, with 11 bases matching TRBD1. V shed 2 bases, J shed 6 bases, and the junction held 3 bases outside the gene matches. In germline, CDR1 is MNHEY, CDR2 SVGEGT. The CDR3 runs to 15 residues. CDR3 sequence: CASSYGTGGRNEQFF. CDR3 coding DNA: TGTGCCAGCAGTTACGGGACAGGGGGTCGCAATGAGCAGTTCTTC.

The chain recombines TRBV19 with TRBJ2-7; TRBD1 agrees at 7 bases. The CDR3 has 15 amino acids. CDR1 and CDR2 from the germline V gene are LNHDA and SQIVND (reference sequence). The junction had 12 bases not matched to a gene; V was cut back by 5 bases and J by 5 bases. CDR3 coding DNA: TGTGCCAGTAGTTCCCGATACGACAGGGTGGACGAGCAGTACTTC. Its translation: CASSSRYDRVDEQYF.

The genes are TRBV6-6 and TRBJ1-6, with 7 positions matching TRBD1. The J segment lost 7 bases and the V segment lost 2 bases, leaving 5 bases of the junction unmatched. Germline-derived CDR1 and CDR2 are MNHNY and SVGAGI (reference sequence). There are 15 residues in the CDR3. CDR3 protein: CASSYVGQTNSPLHF. CDR3 DNA sequence: TGTGCCAGCAGTTACGTGGGACAGACGAATTCACCCCTCCACTTT.

The gene calls are TRBV7-2 and TRBJ2-2; the match to TRBD2 covers 7 bases. V trimming: 11 bases; J trimming: 4 bases; junction bases outside the gene matches: 4. The CDR3 is made up of 12 amino acids. The germline V gene has CDR1 SGHTA and CDR2 FQGNSA. CDR3 DNA sequence: TGTGCCCTTACTAGCGTCACCGGGGAGCTGTTTTTT. It codes for CALTSVTGELFF.

V gene TRBV5-1 combines with J gene TRBJ2-1; D is possibly TRBD2 (5 bases). Looked up from germline, CDR1 is SGHRS and CDR2 is YFSETQ. The CDR3 length is 15 residues. Trimming took off 1 base at V and 4 bases at J, with 12 bases between the two ends. CDR3 nucleotide sequence: TGCGCCAGCAGCTTGTTGGGAGCTCAGTACAATGAGCAGTTCTTC. Translated, it gives CASSLLGAQYNEQFF. The whole variable domain, filled in from reference TRBV5-1 and TRBJ2-1, reads KAGVTQTPRYLIKTRGQQVTLSCSPISGHRSVSWYQQTPGQGLQFLFEYFSETQRNKGNFPGRFSGRQFSNSRSEMNVSTLELGDSALYLCASSLLGAQYNEQFFGPGTRLTVL.

This clone was counted a few times. The rearrangement joins TRBV29-1 to TRBJ2-3; D gene ambiguous. CDR1 is SQVTM and CDR2 is ANQGSEA in the germline V gene. Trimming cost V 2 bases and J 8 bases, with 8 bases left between them. This CDR3 is 11 amino acids long. CDR3 sequence: CSVEHRGTQYF. The CDR3 region has the DNA TGCAGCGTTGAACATCGAGGTACGCAGTATTTT.

The chain links TRBV7-9 to TRBJ2-7, with a possible D match to TRBD2 (5 bases). Germline loops: CDR1 SEHNR, CDR2 FQNEAQ (reference sequence). The V end was cut by 4 bases, the J end by 5 bases, with 21 bases between. The CDR3 sequence is 16 residues long. In DNA, the CDR3 is TGTGCCAGCAGCTCCCAGAGGGATTTGATGGCCCACGAGCAGTACTTC. Translation gives CASSSQRDLMAHEQYF.